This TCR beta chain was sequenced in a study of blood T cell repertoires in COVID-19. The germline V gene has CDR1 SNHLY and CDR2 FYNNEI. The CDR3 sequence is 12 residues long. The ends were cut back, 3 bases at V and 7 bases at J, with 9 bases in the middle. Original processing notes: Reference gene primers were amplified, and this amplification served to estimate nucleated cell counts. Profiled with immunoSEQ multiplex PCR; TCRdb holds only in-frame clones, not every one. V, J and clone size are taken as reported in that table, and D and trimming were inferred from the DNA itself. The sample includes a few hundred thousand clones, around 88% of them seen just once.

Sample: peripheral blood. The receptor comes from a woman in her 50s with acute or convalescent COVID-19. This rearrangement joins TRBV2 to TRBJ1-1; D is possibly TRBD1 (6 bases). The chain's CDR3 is CASSDEGVEAFF. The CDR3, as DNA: TGTGCCAGCAGTGACGAGGGGGTTGAAGCTTTCTTT. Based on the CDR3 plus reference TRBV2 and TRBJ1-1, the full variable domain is EPEVTQTPSHQVTQMGQEVILRCVPISNHLYFYWYRQILGQKVEFLVSFYNNEISEKSEIFDDQFSVERPDGSNFTLKIRSTKLEDSAMYFCASSDEGVEAFFGQGTRLTVV.